A selection of T cell receptor beta chains follows, all from one sample in a study of blood T cell repertoires in COVID-19. Generated by immunoSEQ multiplex PCR, the TCRdb table keeps only in-frame clones and is missing some. The data show around 160,000 clones, about nine tenths seen once. Sequenced: peripheral blood. Receptors originate from a human donor in a cohort sampled during active COVID-19. CDR3s leave out the opening cysteine and the closing phenylalanine or tryptophan.

TRBV29-1 SVGGGINEKLF
TRBV6-6 ASTLGARRETQY
TRBV6-5 ASRREVGETQY
TRBV6-5 ASSWGPGELF
TRBV28 ASRDTGGHYGYT
TRBV18 ASSPRATLQGLSSGNTIY
TRBV12-2 ASRLGRDRGNTEAF
TRBV4-3 ASSQDDRATGNTIY
TRBV9 ASSAGLQGLYNEQF
TRBV5-1 ASSFAGPQVEQF
TRBV4-1 ASSLIGLEKQF
TRBV9 ASSEAPGGGAFGANVLT
TRBV7-8 ASSRTSGSRDTQY
TRBV3-1/TRBV3-2 ASSPRGTVKETQY
TRBV24-1 ATSDRGGRGELF
TRBV15 ATSRDNGDIQY
TRBV30 AWNGGWTGKNQPQH
TRBV20-1 SARDLYEQY
TRBV7-8 ASSPNSVEQY
TRBV12-3/TRBV12-4 ASSSGGYEQY
TRBV3-1/TRBV3-2 ASSQGTSGQETQY
TRBV12-3/TRBV12-4 ASSYLGPTEAF
TRBV11-2 ASSQSYQTGGDGYT
TRBV2 ASKASNSNQPQH
TRBV6-6 ASSYPGGLETQY
TRBV5-6 ASSSGTQGLLSYNSPLH
TRBV7-2 ASSPRPTSNQPQH
TRBV27 ASKRGQGTSEQY
TRBV12-3/TRBV12-4 ASSPRGNGYT
TRBV13 ASSSGQGGYT
TRBV7-3 ASSLGIAGDEQF
TRBV5-4 ASSLGPRIESGELF
TRBV6-2/TRBV6-3 ASSLTSYGYT
TRBV12-3/TRBV12-4 ASSLLGQDGYT
TRBV19 ASSIYRGGTEAF
TRBV19 ASSPGTSELTGELF
TRBV5-1 ASSLEPSGPNNEQF
TRBV6-5 ASSSDRASGNTIY
TRBV19 ASSFGQGGYEQY
TRBV27 ASSSWTGNTEAF
TRBV7-2 ASSLAGGRETQY